These T cell receptor beta chains were read from a single sample in a study of regulatory T cells in long-lasting Graves disease. TCRdb reprocessed the multiplex PCR reads with MiXCR, giving one entry per CDR3 protein. The data contain 450,000 to 700,000 distinct CDR3 sequences, roughly 13% of them seen just once; the ten biggest clones take up approximately 9.3%. The data also belong to a second study, concerning T cells in Graves' hyperthyroidism and ophthalmopathy.

The sequenced sample was peripheral blood mononuclear cells (PBMCs), obtained at new diagnosis, from a patient treated with antithyroid drugs. The receptors originated from a man aged 25-45 years with Graves disease. The CDR3 runs from the conserved cysteine through the conserved F or W. The D gene is left open where the match is weak. A clone size is listed for some rows: how often the clone was seen (once, few, many), or a class if it is expanded.

cdr3_length: 15
d_call: TRBD1
clone_size: .
j_call: TRBJ2-3
v_call: TRBV30
cdr3_aa: CAWRKQGARADTQYF
cdr3_nt: TGTGCCTGGAGGAAGCAGGGGGCGCGTGCAGATACGCAGTATTTT

cdr3_length: 14
d_call: .
clone_size: few
j_call: TRBJ2-5
v_call: TRBV14
cdr3_aa: CASSRSRGQETQYF
cdr3_nt: TGTGCCAGCAGCCGATCCCGGGGGCAAGAGACCCAGTACTTC

cdr3_length: 15
d_call: TRBD2
clone_size: few
j_call: TRBJ2-5
v_call: TRBV20-1
cdr3_aa: CSATGTRVLQETQYF
cdr3_nt: TGCAGTGCTACCGGGACTAGGGTTTTGCAAGAGACCCAGTACTTC

cdr3_length: 14
d_call: TRBD2
clone_size: .
j_call: TRBJ2-1
v_call: TRBV11-2
cdr3_aa: CASSRLAVYNERFF
cdr3_nt: TGTGCCAGCAGTAGACTAGCGGTCTACAATGAGCGGTTCTTC

cdr3_length: 13
d_call: .
clone_size: .
j_call: TRBJ2-1
v_call: TRBV20-1
cdr3_aa: CSARFWESNEQFF
cdr3_nt: TGCAGTGCTCGCTTTTGGGAGTCGAATGAGCAGTTCTTC

cdr3_length: 17
d_call: TRBD2
clone_size: .
j_call: TRBJ2-2
v_call: TRBV5-1
cdr3_aa: CASHHNPSGSYLGELFF
cdr3_nt: TGCGCCAGCCACCACAACCCTAGCGGGAGTTACCTCGGGGAGCTGTTTTTT

cdr3_length: 17
d_call: TRBD1
clone_size: many
j_call: TRBJ1-5
v_call: TRBV15
cdr3_aa: CATSRDRQGDANQPQHF
cdr3_nt: TGTGCCACCAGCAGAGACCGACAGGGCGACGCGAATCAGCCCCAGCATTTT

cdr3_length: 12
d_call: .
clone_size: many
j_call: TRBJ1-1
v_call: TRBV20-1
cdr3_aa: CSALQGNTEAFF
cdr3_nt: TGCAGTGCTCTACAGGGGAACACTGAAGCTTTCTTT

cdr3_length: 12
d_call: .
clone_size: .
j_call: TRBJ1-2
v_call: TRBV27
cdr3_aa: CASGPAVHGYTF
cdr3_nt: TGTGCCAGCGGTCCGGCTGTCCATGGCTACACCTTC

cdr3_length: 13
d_call: TRBD1
clone_size: many
j_call: TRBJ2-5
v_call: TRBV2
cdr3_aa: CASSADRMETQYF
cdr3_nt: TGTGCCAGCAGTGCGGACAGGATGGAGACCCAGTACTTC

cdr3_length: 12
d_call: .
clone_size: many
j_call: TRBJ2-7
v_call: TRBV2
cdr3_aa: CAILEIGYEQYF
cdr3_nt: TGTGCCATTCTAGAGATCGGCTACGAGCAGTACTTC

cdr3_length: 18
d_call: .
clone_size: few
j_call: TRBJ2-4
v_call: TRBV27
cdr3_aa: CASSLLREMGALGNIQYF
cdr3_nt: TGTGCCAGCAGTTTATTGAGGGAAATGGGGGCCCTGGGAAACATTCAGTACTTC

cdr3_length: 14
d_call: .
clone_size: many
j_call: TRBJ2-7
v_call: TRBV2
cdr3_aa: CASSGGLANYEQYF
cdr3_nt: TGTGCCAGCAGTGGAGGGCTAGCGAACTACGAGCAGTACTTC

cdr3_length: 17
d_call: TRBD2
clone_size: .
j_call: TRBJ2-7
v_call: TRBV5-6
cdr3_aa: CASSLGGVSGISYEQYF
cdr3_nt: TGTGCCAGCAGCTTGGGAGGAGTTAGCGGGATCTCCTACGAGCAGTACTTC

cdr3_length: 15
d_call: TRBD1
clone_size: many
j_call: TRBJ1-2
v_call: TRBV11-2
cdr3_aa: CASSPWTGVGYGYTF
cdr3_nt: TGTGCCAGCAGCCCTTGGACAGGGGTGGGTTATGGCTACACCTTC

cdr3_length: 14
d_call: .
clone_size: few
j_call: TRBJ2-7
v_call: TRBV20-1
cdr3_aa: CSARTGEPANEQYF
cdr3_nt: TGCAGTGCTAGAACCGGAGAGCCAGCGAACGAGCAGTACTTC

cdr3_length: 15
d_call: .
clone_size: .
j_call: TRBJ2-1
v_call: TRBV25-1
cdr3_aa: CASSDIGPVGHEQFF
cdr3_nt: TGTGCCAGCAGTGACATAGGTCCCGTCGGCCATGAGCAGTTCTTC

cdr3_length: 15
d_call: TRBD1
clone_size: few
j_call: TRBJ2-7
v_call: TRBV15
cdr3_aa: CATRRKGQTGPEQYF
cdr3_nt: TGTGCCACCAGACGGAAGGGACAGACAGGGCCCGAGCAGTACTTC

cdr3_length: 12
d_call: .
clone_size: many
j_call: TRBJ2-1
v_call: TRBV2
cdr3_aa: CASSGRVYEQFF
cdr3_nt: TGTGCCAGCAGTGGGAGGGTTTATGAGCAGTTCTTC

cdr3_length: 16
d_call: .
clone_size: many
j_call: TRBJ1-5
v_call: TRBV6-1
cdr3_aa: CASSLGRPGSNQPQHF
cdr3_nt: TGTGCCAGCAGTCTCGGACGGCCGGGAAGCAATCAGCCCCAGCATTTT

cdr3_length: 16
d_call: TRBD2
clone_size: .
j_call: TRBJ2-5
v_call: TRBV7-9
cdr3_aa: CASSPRLAGDGGTQYF
cdr3_nt: TGCGCCAGCAGCCCGAGACTAGCGGGAGACGGGGGGACCCAGTACTTC

cdr3_length: 12
d_call: .
clone_size: many
j_call: TRBJ1-5
v_call: TRBV12-3/TRBV12-4
cdr3_aa: CASSLENQPQHF
cdr3_nt: TGTGCCAGCAGTTTAGAAAATCAGCCCCAGCATTTT

cdr3_length: 13
d_call: .
clone_size: many
j_call: TRBJ1-1
v_call: TRBV7-9
cdr3_aa: CASSLQGRAEAFF
cdr3_nt: TGTGCCAGCAGCTTACAAGGGAGAGCTGAAGCTTTCTTT

cdr3_length: 14
d_call: .
clone_size: .
j_call: TRBJ2-7
v_call: TRBV6-1
cdr3_aa: CASSKGGPSYEQYF
cdr3_nt: TGTGCCAGCAGTAAGGGGGGACCCTCCTACGAGCAGTACTTC

cdr3_length: 18
d_call: .
clone_size: few
j_call: TRBJ2-1
v_call: TRBV15
cdr3_aa: CATSRPDAGGSSYNEQFF
cdr3_nt: TGTGCCACCAGCAGGCCGGATGCTGGGGGTTCCTCCTACAATGAGCAGTTCTTC

cdr3_length: 17
d_call: .
clone_size: many
j_call: TRBJ2-5
v_call: TRBV7-9
cdr3_aa: CASSLRGGTLQRETQYF
cdr3_nt: TGTGCCAGCAGCTTAAGGGGGGGGACTCTTCAGCGGGAGACCCAGTACTTC

cdr3_length: 13
d_call: .
clone_size: many
j_call: TRBJ1-1
v_call: TRBV5-6
cdr3_aa: CASRPWGVTEAFF
cdr3_nt: TGTGCCAGCAGACCCTGGGGGGTAACTGAAGCTTTCTTT

cdr3_length: 15
d_call: .
clone_size: many
j_call: TRBJ2-3
v_call: TRBV9
cdr3_aa: CASSVEGFSTDTQYF
cdr3_nt: TGTGCCAGCAGCGTAGAAGGATTTAGCACAGATACGCAGTATTTT

cdr3_length: 14
d_call: .
clone_size: few
j_call: TRBJ2-3
v_call: TRBV19
cdr3_aa: CASGVGRITDTQYF
cdr3_nt: TGTGCCAGTGGGGTAGGGAGAATCACAGATACGCAGTATTTT

cdr3_length: 14
d_call: .
clone_size: .
j_call: TRBJ1-1
v_call: TRBV20-1
cdr3_aa: CSAREQGRDIEAFF
cdr3_nt: TGCAGTGCTAGAGAACAGGGACGGGACATTGAAGCTTTCTTT

cdr3_length: 13
d_call: .
clone_size: many
j_call: TRBJ2-1
v_call: TRBV24-1
cdr3_aa: CATSETGRNEQFF
cdr3_nt: TGTGCCACCAGTGAGACAGGACGGAATGAGCAGTTCTTC

cdr3_length: 13
d_call: .
clone_size: few
j_call: TRBJ2-2
v_call: TRBV7-9
cdr3_aa: CASSLAHTGELFF
cdr3_nt: TGTGCCAGCAGCTTAGCTCACACCGGGGAGCTGTTTTTT

cdr3_length: 17
d_call: .
clone_size: many
j_call: TRBJ2-1
v_call: TRBV12-3/TRBV12-4
cdr3_aa: CASSFGSASSRRNEQFF
cdr3_nt: TGTGCCAGCAGTTTTGGGTCCGCCTCGTCCCGCCGCAATGAGCAGTTCTTC

cdr3_length: 15
d_call: TRBD2
clone_size: many
j_call: TRBJ2-1
v_call: TRBV7-2
cdr3_aa: CASSWGLASYNEQFF
cdr3_nt: TGTGCCAGCAGCTGGGGACTAGCTTCCTACAATGAGCAGTTCTTC

cdr3_length: 15
d_call: TRBD2
clone_size: few
j_call: TRBJ2-1
v_call: TRBV11-2
cdr3_aa: CASSLERTSSNEQSF
cdr3_nt: TGTGCCAGCAGCTTGGAAAGGACTAGCAGCAATGAGCAGTCCTTC

cdr3_length: 14
d_call: TRBD1
clone_size: .
j_call: TRBJ1-5
v_call: TRBV6-1
cdr3_aa: CASSPTGLSQPQHF
cdr3_nt: TGTGCCAGCAGCCCGACAGGGTTGAGTCAGCCCCAGCATTTT

cdr3_length: 13
d_call: TRBD1
clone_size: few
j_call: TRBJ2-7
v_call: TRBV10-3
cdr3_aa: CAISGGTVYEQYF
cdr3_nt: TGTGCCATCAGTGGGGGGACAGTTTACGAGCAGTACTTC

cdr3_length: 14
d_call: .
clone_size: few
j_call: TRBJ1-1
v_call: TRBV5-1
cdr3_aa: CASKGESGNTEAFF
cdr3_nt: TGCGCCAGCAAGGGGGAATCAGGGAACACTGAAGCTTTCTTT

cdr3_length: 13
d_call: .
clone_size: many
j_call: TRBJ2-7
v_call: TRBV20-1
cdr3_aa: CSATSDPAGEQYF
cdr3_nt: TGCAGTGCTACATCCGACCCGGCGGGAGAGCAGTACTTC

cdr3_length: 15
d_call: .
clone_size: many
j_call: TRBJ2-7
v_call: TRBV2
cdr3_aa: CASRISGSGAYEQYF
cdr3_nt: TGTGCCAGCAGGATAAGCGGAAGTGGGGCCTACGAGCAGTACTTC

cdr3_length: 11
d_call: .
clone_size: many
j_call: TRBJ1-1
v_call: TRBV7-9
cdr3_aa: CASSSGTEAFF
cdr3_nt: TGTGCCAGCAGCTCCGGCACTGAAGCTTTCTTT

cdr3_length: 13
d_call: TRBD1
clone_size: many
j_call: TRBJ1-2
v_call: TRBV27
cdr3_aa: CASSFRTGYGYTF
cdr3_nt: TGTGCCAGCAGTTTTAGGACAGGCTATGGCTACACCTTC

cdr3_length: 15
d_call: .
clone_size: few
j_call: TRBJ2-7
v_call: TRBV5-1
cdr3_aa: CASGFGPTSTYEQYF
cdr3_nt: TGCGCCAGCGGCTTTGGGCCGACCTCCACCTACGAGCAGTACTTC

cdr3_length: 15
d_call: TRBD2
clone_size: many
j_call: TRBJ2-3
v_call: TRBV29-1
cdr3_aa: CSLAGAGGVTDTQYF
cdr3_nt: TGCAGCTTGGCGGGAGCGGGAGGAGTAACAGATACGCAGTATTTT

cdr3_length: 18
d_call: TRBD2
clone_size: .
j_call: TRBJ2-3
v_call: TRBV27
cdr3_aa: CASSLGLAGGPRADTQYF
cdr3_nt: TGTGCCAGCAGTCTTGGACTAGCGGGAGGGCCGCGGGCAGATACGCAGTATTTT